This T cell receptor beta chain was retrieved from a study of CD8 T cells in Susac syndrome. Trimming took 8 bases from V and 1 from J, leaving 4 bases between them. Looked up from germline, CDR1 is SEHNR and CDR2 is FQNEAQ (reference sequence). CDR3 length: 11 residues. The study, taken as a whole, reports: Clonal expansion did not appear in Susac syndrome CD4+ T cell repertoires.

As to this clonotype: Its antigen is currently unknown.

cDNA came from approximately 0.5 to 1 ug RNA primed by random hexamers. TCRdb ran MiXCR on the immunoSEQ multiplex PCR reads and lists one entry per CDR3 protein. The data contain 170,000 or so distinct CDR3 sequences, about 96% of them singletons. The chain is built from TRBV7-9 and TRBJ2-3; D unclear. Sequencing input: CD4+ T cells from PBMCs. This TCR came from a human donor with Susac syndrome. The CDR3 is CASQGTDTQYF. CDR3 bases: TGTGCCAGCCAAGGCACAGATACGCAGTATTTT.